This T cell receptor (beta chain) was found in a study of immune evolution from preneoplasia to lung adenocarcinoma. As for the study in general: HLA loss of heterozygosity: about 7% AIS, about 15% MIA, about 35% ADC, none AAH. Study-level findings and limits: Normal lung had highest clonality; later lesions appeared denser, more diverse.

With respect to this clone: Its antigen is not identified.

Only in-frame clones appear in the TCRdb table, and some are missing; sequencing was by immunoSEQ multiplex PCR. In the table there are around 4,400 clones, 87% of which are singletons. Patients had resection in Japan or China between 2014 and 2017. H&E slides confirmed each diagnosis, reviewed by two pathologists independently. This CDR3 region has 13 residues. Trimming took 2 bases from V and 6 from J, leaving 8 bases between them. Germline V gives CDR1 KGHSH, CDR2 LQKENI. The clonotype comes from a person between 45 and 65 years old with lung adenocarcinoma. The rearrangement uses TRBV18 and TRBJ1-5; D is ambiguous. What was sequenced was FFPE invasive lung adenocarcinoma tissue. The CDR3 DNA is TGTGCCAGCTCACCAGGTCGGAGTCAGCCCCAGCATTTT. Its translation is CASSPGRSQPQHF.